The rows below give T cell receptor beta chains drawn from one sample of a study of regulatory T cells in long-lasting Graves disease. MiXCR, applied by TCRdb to the multiplex PCR reads, yields one record per CDR3 protein. The data contain 350,000 to 450,000 distinct CDR3 sequences, less than 30% of them singletons. Sequencing was performed on peripheral blood mononuclear cells (PBMCs), taken when the disease was refractory, from a patient treated with antithyroid drugs. Receptors were obtained from a woman in her thirties or forties with Graves disease. Each CDR3 is given with its conserved first and last residue. A D gene is named only where the DNA matches it firmly. Size is omitted from some rows. Given values are once, few, many or a class for expanded clones.

clone_size cdr3_length d_call j_call v_call cdr3_aa cdr3_nt
many 14 TRBD1 TRBJ1-6 TRBV10-3 CAISDDRGHSPLHF TGTGCCATCAGTGATGACAGGGGCCATTCACCCCTCCACTTT
- 11 - TRBJ1-1 TRBV28 CATSSGPEAFF TGTGCCACCTCGTCGGGGCCTGAAGCTTTCTTT
many 12 - TRBJ2-5 TRBV20-1 CSALRHGETQYF TGCAGTGCGCTAAGACATGGGGAGACCCAGTACTTC
- 14 - TRBJ1-5 TRBV29-1 CSVEGRAGNQPQHF TGCAGCGTTGAAGGAAGGGCGGGCAATCAGCCCCAGCATTTT
few 15 - TRBJ2-2 TRBV7-9 CASSLALSNTGELFF TGTGCCAGCAGCTTAGCTCTCTCGAACACCGGGGAGCTGTTTTTT
- 13 - TRBJ1-2 TRBV20-1 CSAKRVASYGYTF TGCAGTGCTAAGCGGGTGGCGAGCTATGGCTACACCTTC
few 13 TRBD1 TRBJ2-2 TRBV11-2 CASSLEGTGLLFF TGTGCCAGCAGCTTAGAGGGGACAGGGTTGTTGTTTTTT
many 15 TRBD2 TRBJ2-7 TRBV28 CASSSGGGRSYEQYF TGTGCCAGCAGTTCGGGGGGGGGGCGGTCTTACGAGCAGTACTTC
- 14 - TRBJ2-7 TRBV15 CATSRESSLTEQYF TGTGCCACCAGCAGAGAGTCTTCCCTGACCGAGCAGTACTTC
- 14 - TRBJ2-1 TRBV5-4 CATQPRDSGYEQFF TGTGCCACCCAGCCCAGGGACTCCGGGTATGAGCAGTTCTTC
few 15 TRBD1 TRBJ1-3 TRBV28 CASSFRAGGRNTIYF TGTGCCAGCAGTTTTAGGGCAGGGGGCAGGAACACCATATATTTT
many 14 TRBD1 TRBJ2-7 TRBV20-1 CSAIRTGLGYEQYF TGCAGTGCTATTCGGACAGGGTTAGGCTACGAGCAGTACTTC
many 11 - TRBJ1-1 TRBV7-9 CASSLRGVAFF TGTGCCAGCAGCTTAAGAGGGGTAGCTTTCTTT
few 12 - TRBJ1-3 TRBV19 CASPGTGNTIYF TGTGCCAGTCCAGGGACTGGAAACACCATATATTTT
many 13 - TRBJ1-2 TRBV27 CASSRMDNYGYTF TGTGCCAGCAGTCGTATGGATAACTATGGCTACACCTTC
few 20 - TRBJ2-6 TRBV7-9 CASSTPVVGQQHTGANVLTF TGTGCCAGCAGCACCCCCGTGGTCGGACAGCAACATACTGGGGCCAACGTCCTGACTTTC
many 17 TRBD1 TRBJ1-2 TRBV6-1 CASSLPPGQGANYGYTF TGTGCCAGCAGCCTCCCCCCGGGACAGGGGGCAAACTATGGCTACACCTTC
many 13 - TRBJ1-5 TRBV15 CATSRAGGQPQHF TGTGCCACCAGCAGAGCGGGGGGTCAGCCCCAGCATTTT
few 18 - TRBJ1-4 TRBV14 CASSQYQVDGDRNEKLFF TGTGCCAGCAGCCAATACCAAGTCGACGGCGATCGGAATGAAAAACTGTTTTTT
- 17 - TRBJ1-2 TRBV6-2/TRBV6-3 CASSYSHPPRDMRGYTF TGTGCCAGCAGTTACTCGCACCCCCCCCGGGACATGCGAGGCTACACCTTC
few 16 TRBD2 TRBJ2-5 TRBV7-3 CASSMGLAGGAETQYF TGTGCCAGCAGCATGGGACTAGCGGGAGGGGCGGAGACCCAGTACTTC
few 15 - TRBJ2-3 TRBV3-1 CASRQAYGNRDTQYF TGTGCCAGCAGACAAGCATACGGGAATCGAGATACGCAGTATTTT